A selection of T cell receptor beta chains follows, all from one sample in a study of T cell repertoires in cytomegalovirus infection. These TCRs' antigens remain unknown. MiXCR, run by TCRdb on the reads, gives a single entry per CDR3 protein. Of fewer than 900,000 distinct CDR3 sequences listed, under 35% are singletons. Sequenced material: cultured CD8+ T cells from PBMCs, taken from culture after CMV antigen stimulation. The receptors come from a human donor in good health (CMV status not recorded). Some clones in this sample may be carry-over from other donors' samples. CDR3s include the opening cysteine and the closing phenylalanine or tryptophan. The D gene is left open where the match is weak. Clone size is not always given. Where it is, it says once, few, many or a class for expanded clones.

cdr3_nt,cdr3_aa,j_call,clone_size,v_call,d_call
TGTGCCAGCAGCTTGTCTAGGTTTGGGGGGAACACTGAAGCTTTCTTT,CASSLSRFGGNTEAFF,TRBJ1-1,NA,TRBV5-3,NA
TGTGCCAGCAGTCCCTCGGGTAGCGGGGAAGAGACCCAGTACTTC,CASSPSGSGEETQYF,TRBJ2-5,NA,TRBV28,TRBD2
TGTGCCAGCAGCTTATCCCAAGGGGGGGGGGACTATGGCTACACCTTC,CASSLSQGGGDYGYTF,TRBJ1-2,many,TRBV7-6,NA
TGTGCCAGTAGTGGACTGTTGCCTACAGATACGCAGTATTTT,CASSGLLPTDTQYF,TRBJ2-3,few,TRBV19,NA
TGTGCCAGCAGTCTTATTTACAGGGGGCAGTCAGGGGCCAACGTCCTGACTTTC,CASSLIYRGQSGANVLTF,TRBJ2-6,NA,TRBV28,TRBD1
TGTGCCAGCAGCAACCCCGGGACTAGCGGGGAAGAGACCCAGTACTTC,CASSNPGTSGEETQYF,TRBJ2-5,few,TRBV7-8,TRBD2
TGTGCCACCAGCGGCACCGGGACAGGGCTCGACGAGCAGTACTTC,CATSGTGTGLDEQYF,TRBJ2-7,NA,TRBV15,TRBD1
TGTGCCAGCAGTTCTGGACCCTACCACACAGATACGCAGTATTTT,CASSSGPYHTDTQYF,TRBJ2-3,few,TRBV6-5,NA
TGTGCCAGTACAGCCTTGGGACAGAACACTGAAGCTTTCTTT,CASTALGQNTEAFF,TRBJ1-1,NA,TRBV19,NA
TGTGCCAGCAGTTACAGGGGAGGGAGTGCCAAAAACATTCAGTACTTC,CASSYRGGSAKNIQYF,TRBJ2-4,once,TRBV6-2/TRBV6-3,TRBD2